In this sample, the clone carrying this T cell receptor beta chain turned up a few times. Its antigen is still unknown. Thyroid surgery took place with no prior treatment in any patient. MiXCR re-clonotyped the PCR reads for TCRdb. The data hold about 33,000 clones, with about a sixth observed a single time. The data belong to a study of metastatic and nonmetastatic thyroid tumors. Study-wide points: Reported TCR beta diversity, measured in blood and tumor, was significantly higher for malignant thyroid tumors than for benign nodules.

The CDR3 runs 14 residues. Losses at the gene ends were 2 bases for V and 4 bases for J; bases not matched to a gene: 5. In germline, CDR1 is LNHNV, CDR2 YYDKDF (reference sequence). The chain couples TRBV15 to TRBJ2-7; 7 bases are shared with TRBD2. The source material was blood. The TCR comes from a male donor with papillary thyroid cancer or a benign thyroid nodule (not recorded which). Some clones in this sample may be carry-over from other donors' samples. The CDR3 is CATSRPGGGYEQYF. CDR3 coding DNA: TGTGCCACCAGCAGACCTGGCGGGGGTTACGAGCAGTACTTC.